This TCR beta chain is from a study of shared clonotypes between healthy human individuals (TCRdb year 2020). Describing the broader study: Two women and a few men aged 18 to 49 years were included in the cohort. For each donor, three plates each were used for CD4 naive and CD4 memory, two plates were used for CD8 naive, and one plate was used for CD8 memory. The study deeply sequenced blood TCR repertoires of about five healthy adults to estimate repertoire size and the extent of clonotype sharing between individuals. Different laboratories and diverse techniques were used to prepare libraries and sequence TCR repertoires, to increase sequencing depth and limit assay-specific biases. Per donor, leukapheresis produced somewhere between about 0.94 and 10 billion PBMCs.

The research as a whole found: Pairwise subsampling led to the expectation that sequencing depth would affect the degree of clonotype sharing among donors. Sharing across several donors was observed for roughly 5% of naive CD4, under 4% of naive CD8, about 2.5% of memory CD4, and over 0.3% of memory CD8 clonotypes. Sampling was restricted to blood, and TCR repertoires in tissue are likely to differ from TCR repertoires in blood. Because the study included a small number of donors, the genetic and exposure-history diversity represented was limited. Clonotypes shared by all four sorted-subset donors showed higher generation probabilities than non-shared clonotypes. Rarefaction of sorted-subset datasets indicated incomplete sequencing despite the large sequencing depth. Naive subsets generally had larger estimated clonotype richness than memory subsets.

For this clone: This receptor's antigen is unknown. Base qualities were left out, and no much larger clone turns up one base away.

TCR CDR3 regions were amplified from genomic DNA by multiplex PCR using the deep immunoSEQ assay. Extracted genomic DNA from each cell subset was distributed evenly across all wells of several immunoSEQ 96-well plates, and each plate was treated as a replicate. For sorted subsets, 200 ng of genomic DNA, equivalent to around 31,000 T cell genomes, went into each replicate PCR. The purified libraries were quantified using a Qubit 3.0 fluorometer, sized with a Bioanalyzer 2100, and then quantified again using the KAPA Library Quantification kit. Every immunoSEQ 96-well plate was sequenced on a separate single-read 150-cycle Illumina NextSeq 550 flow cell. For the original study's pipeline: The immunoSEQ output contained only junctional sequences without quality scores, so filtering could not match that applied to full-length reads. Sequences were annotated with PyIR, a Python wrapper for IgBLAST v1.9, using IMGT germline references to assign V/J genes and CDR3. Any read was removed if the V/J assignment was weak (E-value above 1e-6), the CDR3 was missing, or the read contained stop codons, out-of-frame junctions, or ambiguous translated residues. V3J clonotypes were defined as sequences sharing an identical inferred V gene, J gene, and CDR3 amino acid sequence. Percentage overlap between repertoires was computed as shared unique clonotypes divided by the size of the smaller repertoire. RTK rarefaction, the Chao1 estimator, and Recon v2.1 estimates of unobserved clonotypes were used to assess repertoire richness. Generation probabilities were computed with OLGA for all TCRbeta clonotypes obtained by the gDNA method from a handful of donors. What TCRdb holds here is the immuneACCESS table cut down to in-frame rearrangements. Part of the clones is not present; checked against another copy, under half of the missing clones reflect an unresolved V gene, and the others are unexplained. The V and J calls and clone size were taken over from that table, and D and trimming were inferred from the DNA. A total of around 1.9 million clones appear in this sample, 85% to 95% of them only once. Clones ranked in the top ten supply 1.7% of the sample.

CD8 naive samples were CD45RO-negative cells positively selected for CCR7, giving a CD45RA+CCR7+ population that excluded TemRA cells. The donors were healthy, HIV-negative adults who had no recently reported acute infections or vaccinations. Only Caucasian adults living in Nashville, Tennessee, USA were represented among the donors. Blood was collected by leukapheresis, and PBMCs were isolated by Ficoll-Histopaque density gradient centrifugation and then cryopreserved in liquid nitrogen vapor phase. Purity and quantity of every magnetically sorted T cell population were checked by analytical flow cytometry. From each sorted fraction, genomic DNA was isolated and quantified by UV absorbance on a Nanodrop 2000c. V is cut by 0 bases and J by 5 bases, and the space between the germline ends is 14 bases. CDR1 and CDR2 were assigned from the germline V gene as SGHDT and YYEEEE. The CDR3 sequence holds 16 residues, the cysteine and phenylalanine included. The sequence is cut down to CDR3 DNA, 48 bases in frame from base 1.

The chain is encoded by TRBV5-6 joined to TRBJ1-4; the D gene assignment is ambiguous. Sample: naive CD8+ T cells from PBMCs. The meaning of the sample's cell subset or site label: CD45RA+CCR7+. This receptor was obtained from a man aged 18 to 30 in good health. Some clones in this sample may be carry-over from other donors' samples. CDR3 region: CASSLERGAENEKLFF. The DNA sequence is TGTGCCAGCAGCTTGGAACGAGGAGCCGAGAATGAAAAACTGTTTTTT.